This TCR beta chain comes out of a study of control samples from healthy donors and cancer patients. Produced via immunoSEQ multiplex PCR; TCRdb's table is partial and in-frame only. The sample lists about 120,000 clones, around nine tenths occurring once. The sequence was obtained from a woman aged 70-85 years in good health. What was sequenced was blood.

CDR3 sequence reads: CATSDSYSNQPQHF. The CDR3 DNA is TGTGCCACCAGTGATTCTTATAGCAATCAGCCCCAGCATTTT. The chain is built from TRBV24-1 and TRBJ1-5; D is ambiguous. The CDR3 has 14 amino acids. V lost 2 bases and J 0 bases, leaving 4 bases between the germline ends. Germline values: CDR1 KGHDR, CDR2 SFDVKD.